A single sample is the source of the 12 T cell receptor beta chains below, sequenced in a study of blood T cell repertoires in COVID-19. Assay: immunoSEQ multiplex PCR; the TCRdb copy retains only in-frame clones and omits some. The sample lists 85,000 to 90,000 clones; 80% to 90% were seen once. The specimen sequenced was peripheral blood. The receptors come from an elderly man with active or convalescent COVID-19.

The V call is TRBV9, the J call TRBJ2-2; 9 bases are a match to TRBD2. Germline V gives CDR1 SGDLS, CDR2 YYNGEE. The J segment lost 3 bases and the V segment lost 3 bases, leaving 6 bases of the junction unmatched. The CDR3 spans 16 residues. CDR3 sequence (DNA): TGTGCCAGCAGCGAGAAGGGACTAGCAGACACCGGGGAGCTGTTTTTT. It yields the protein CASSEKGLADTGELFF.

The J gene is TRBJ2-5, the V gene TRBV7-6, with D possibly matching TRBD2 (5 bases). Per germline, CDR1 SGHVS and CDR2 FNYEAQ. The CDR3 is 13 residues long. Trimming pared 0 bases from V and 5 bases from J, leaving 7 bases between. The CDR3 reads CASSLAGLETQYF. The DNA for the CDR3 is TGTGCCAGCAGCTTAGCCGGACTCGAGACCCAGTACTTC. Complete variable domain (other parts from reference TRBV7-6 and TRBJ2-5): GAGVSQSPRYKVTKRGQDVALRCDPISGHVSLYWYRQALGQGPEFLTYFNYEAQQDKSGLPNDRFSAERPEGSISTLTIQRTEQRDSAMYRCASSLAGLETQYFGPGTRLLVL.

This clone has a single count. The rearrangement joins TRBV10-2 to TRBJ2-7; the D is unclear. Per the germline V gene, CDR1 is WSHSY and CDR2 is SAAADI. V was shortened by 5 bases and J by 9 bases, with 14 bases between the two germline ends. This CDR3 has 12 residues. The CDR3 sequence: CASSQTRLWQYF. Here the CDR3 DNA reads TGCGCCAGCAGTCAGACACGCTTATGGCAGTACTTC.

This rearrangement joins TRBV7-8 to TRBJ1-5; unclear D gene. The V end lost 4 bases, the J end lost 4 bases, and 5 bases lay between the germline ends. The CDR3 length is 12 residues. Germline CDR1 reads SGHVS; CDR2 reads FQNEAQ. As DNA, the CDR3 is TGTGCCAGCAGCTCCGGGAATCAGCCCCAGCATTTT. The encoded protein is CASSSGNQPQHF.

This clone was picked up a small number of times. This chain joins TRBV6-2 or TRBV6-3 and TRBJ2-3, with 7 bases matching TRBD1. Trimming at V came to 0 bases and at J to 2 bases, leaving 14 bases not matched to a gene. Germline values: CDR1 MNHEY, CDR2 SVGEGT. The CDR3 totals 19 residues. In nucleotides, the CDR3 is TGTGCCAGCAGTTACTCACGGAAGGGGGCGGATAGCTACACAGATACGCAGTATTTT. Protein: CASSYSRKGADSYTDTQYF.

This clone was observed a handful of times. This sequence joins TRBV9 and TRBJ1-1; tentative D call: TRBD1 (6 bases). There are 15 residues in the CDR3. Germline-derived CDR1 and CDR2 are SGDLS and YYNGEE. V was trimmed by 0 bases and J by 0 bases, leaving 9 bases between them. The CDR3 here is CASSVGPGVNTEAFF. The CDR3 bases are TGTGCCAGCAGCGTAGGACCAGGGGTGAACACTGAAGCTTTCTTT.

The CDR3: CASSLRDRGSGNTIYF. The CDR3 DNA is TGTGCCAGCAGCTTAAGGGACAGGGGCTCTGGAAACACCATATATTTT. V is TRBV11-2 and J is TRBJ1-3; 10 bases are shared with TRBD1. V lost 2 bases and J lost 0; bases outside the gene matches: 1. The CDR3 contains 16 residues. In germline, CDR1 is SGHAT, CDR2 FQNNGV.

The genes are TRBV19 and TRBJ1-2; a possible D gene is TRBD1 (6 bases). This CDR3 contains 12 residues. CDR1 and CDR2 from the germline V gene are LNHDA and SQIVND (reference sequence). V was cut by 7 bases and J by 4 bases, with 10 bases left in between. CDR3 nucleotides: TGTGCCAGTACAGGGGCCAGCTATGGCTACACCTTC. Its protein is CASTGASYGYTF.

This clone was observed a handful of times. This chain joins TRBV4-1 and TRBJ1-3; TRBD1 matches 9 bases. The CDR3 spans 17 residues. CDR1 and CDR2 (germline): MGHRA, YSYEKL. V trimming: 4 bases; J trimming: 7 bases; junction bases outside the gene matches: 14. CDR3 loop: CASSRTTLRDRVNTIYF. The CDR3 DNA is TGCGCCAGCAGCCGGACAACGCTCCGGGACAGGGTGAACACCATATATTTT.

The genes are TRBV7-2 and TRBJ1-2, with a possible D match to TRBD1 (5 bases). The V end lost 4 bases, the J end lost 4 bases, and 16 bases lay between the germline ends. The CDR3 covers 15 residues. The germline gives CDR1 SGHTA, CDR2 FQGNSA. CDR3 sequence: CASSSTDSLSYGYTF. The CDR3 bases are TGTGCCAGCAGCTCGACAGATTCTTTATCCTATGGCTACACCTTC.

Only a few counts were recorded for this clone. This sequence joins TRBV28 and TRBJ2-4; the D gene is possibly TRBD2 (6 bases). V lost 2 bases and J 3 bases, leaving 11 bases between the germline ends. This CDR3 spans 15 amino acids. Germline V gene data show CDR1 as MDHEN and CDR2 as SYDVKM. Here the CDR3 reads CASSLTGTVKNIQYF. DNA of the CDR3: TGTGCCAGCAGTTTAACGGGGACTGTCAAAAACATTCAGTACTTC.

The DNA of the CDR3 is TGTGCCAGCAGTCCCCGACTAGCGGGAGGAGGTGAGCAGTTCTTC. It is translated as CASSPRLAGGGEQFF. The chain has TRBV6-2 or TRBV6-3 and TRBJ2-1; 13 bases fit TRBD2. The CDR3 contains 15 residues. The J segment lost 9 bases and the V segment lost 5 bases, leaving 7 bases of the junction unmatched. Looked up from germline, CDR1 is MNHEY and CDR2 is SVGEGT.